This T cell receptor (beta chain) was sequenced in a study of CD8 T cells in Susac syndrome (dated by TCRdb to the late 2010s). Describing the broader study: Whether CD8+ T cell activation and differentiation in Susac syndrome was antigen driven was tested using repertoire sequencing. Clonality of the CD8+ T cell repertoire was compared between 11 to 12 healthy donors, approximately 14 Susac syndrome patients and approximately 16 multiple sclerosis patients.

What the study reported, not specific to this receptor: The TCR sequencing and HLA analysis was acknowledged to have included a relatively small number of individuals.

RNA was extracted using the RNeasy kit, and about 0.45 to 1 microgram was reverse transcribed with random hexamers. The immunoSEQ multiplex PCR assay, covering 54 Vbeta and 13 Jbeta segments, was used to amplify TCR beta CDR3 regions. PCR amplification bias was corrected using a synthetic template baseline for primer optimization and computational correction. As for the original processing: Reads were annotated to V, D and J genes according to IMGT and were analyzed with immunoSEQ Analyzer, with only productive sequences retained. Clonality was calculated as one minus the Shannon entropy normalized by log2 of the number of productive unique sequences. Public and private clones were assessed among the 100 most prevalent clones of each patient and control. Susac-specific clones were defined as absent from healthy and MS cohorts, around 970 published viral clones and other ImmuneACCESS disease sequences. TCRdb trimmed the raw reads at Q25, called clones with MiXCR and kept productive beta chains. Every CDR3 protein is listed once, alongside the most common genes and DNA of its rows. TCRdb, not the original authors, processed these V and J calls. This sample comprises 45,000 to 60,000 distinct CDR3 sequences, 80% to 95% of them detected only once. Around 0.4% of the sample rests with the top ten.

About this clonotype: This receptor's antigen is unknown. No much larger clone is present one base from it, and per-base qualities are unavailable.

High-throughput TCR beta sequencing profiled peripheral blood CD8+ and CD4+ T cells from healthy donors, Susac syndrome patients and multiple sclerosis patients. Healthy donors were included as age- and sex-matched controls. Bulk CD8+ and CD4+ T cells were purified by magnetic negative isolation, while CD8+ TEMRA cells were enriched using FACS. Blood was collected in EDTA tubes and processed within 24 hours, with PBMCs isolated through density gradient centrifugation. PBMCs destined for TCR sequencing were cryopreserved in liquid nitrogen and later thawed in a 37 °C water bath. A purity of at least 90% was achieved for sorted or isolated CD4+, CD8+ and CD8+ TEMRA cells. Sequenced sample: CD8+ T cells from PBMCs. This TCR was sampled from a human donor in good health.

The DNA is as follows: TGTGCCAGCAGCTTAGGTTCAGGGAATCTCACCTCCTACAATGAGCAGTTCTTC. This codes for CASSLGSGNLTSYNEQFF. Recombination connected TRBV7-9 to TRBJ2-1, with TRBD1 perhaps the D gene, on 5 matching bases. From the germline V gene (reference sequence), CDR1 is SEHNR and CDR2 is FQNEAQ. From the cysteine through the phenylalanine, the CDR3 covers 18 amino acids. The entry retains the CDR3 DNA only, 54 bases that are in frame from base 1. V gives up 1 base and J gives up 0 bases, and the segment between their germline ends measures 16 bases.